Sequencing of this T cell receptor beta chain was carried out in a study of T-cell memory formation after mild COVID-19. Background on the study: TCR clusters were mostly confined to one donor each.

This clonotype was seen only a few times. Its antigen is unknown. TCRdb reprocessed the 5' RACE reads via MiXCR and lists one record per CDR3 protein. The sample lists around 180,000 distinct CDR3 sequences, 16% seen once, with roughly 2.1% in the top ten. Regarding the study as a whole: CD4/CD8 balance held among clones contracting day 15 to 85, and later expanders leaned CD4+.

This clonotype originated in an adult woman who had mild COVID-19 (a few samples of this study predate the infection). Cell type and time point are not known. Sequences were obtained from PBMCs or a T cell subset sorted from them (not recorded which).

The CDR3 region is CSARVRPHFNQPQHF. The CDR3 DNA follows: TGCAGTGCTAGGGTGAGGCCTCACTTCAATCAGCCCCAGCATTTT. This sequence joins TRBV20-1 and TRBJ1-5, with D unclear. In germline, CDR1 is DFQATT, CDR2 SNEGSKA (reference sequence). The CDR3 length is 15 residues. Trimming left V 3 bases short and J 3 bases short, with 15 bases between.